The clone carrying this T cell receptor beta chain is deemed medium-sized. The ends lost 3 bases at V and 6 bases at J; junction bases unmatched: 4. The CDR3 sequence is 15 residues long. Germline assignment: CDR1 SGDLS and CDR2 YYNGEE. These data come from a study of blood T cell repertoires in COVID-19. Overall study: Sample material is recorded as cDNA or gDNA derived from T cells, B-cell-depleted T cells, or PBMCs.

Authors' processing steps: For nucleated cells, counts were estimated from reference gene primer amplification. Sequencing used immunoSEQ multiplex PCR; TCRdb keeps in-frame clones, though not all of them. V and J calls and clone size are those listed in that table; D and trimming were worked out from the DNA. The data show roughly 300,000 clones, about 86% seen once. Sequenced material: peripheral blood. This receptor was identified in a woman aged 25 to 39 with COVID-19, enrolled during active disease. The chain combines TRBV9 with TRBJ2-3; TRBD2 agrees at 13 bases. CDR3: CASSALLAGGDTQYF. The DNA of the CDR3 is TGTGCCAGCAGCGCCTTACTAGCGGGGGGGGATACGCAGTATTTT.